A selection of T cell receptor beta chains follows, all from one sample in a study of memory CD4+ T cells and cytomegalovirus serostatus. This table comes from immunoSEQ multiplex PCR, and its TCRdb copy is limited to in-frame clones, with some not included. This sample has about 58,000 clones, with more than 65% found just once. The sample was memory CD4+ T cells from blood. The receptors were sampled from an adult in good health and CMV-seronegative. Some clones in this sample may be carry-over from other donors' samples. Each CDR3 is given with its conserved first and last residue. Rows give clone size only sometimes, using once, few, many, or a class for an expanded clone.

TRBJ1-5 TRBV5-1 . CASSLDAGSSQPQHF
TRBJ1-3 TRBV29-1 . CSAKRGGTGNTIYF
TRBJ2-3 TRBV7-2 . CVSSLALGGGTDTQYF
TRBJ2-1 TRBV5-1 . CASSWASGSNEQFF
TRBJ2-2 TRBV11-2 . CASSPQTGVNTGELFF
TRBJ2-7 TRBV25-1 . CASSDPHGRTYEQYF
TRBJ1-5 TRBV28 . CASTLRGTGGGQPQHF
TRBJ1-2 TRBV18 . CASSPQTGTFNYGYTF
TRBJ1-6 TRBV27 . CASSLSGQGLPPLHF
TRBJ1-6 TRBV6-5 few CASSWGQNNSPLHF
TRBJ1-1 TRBV21-1 . CARNDTGGEGTEAFF
TRBJ1-5 TRBV6-1 . CASSEHGEVSQHF
TRBJ1-1 TRBV7-8 . CASSLDISGWSTEAFF
TRBJ2-5 TRBV5-4 . CASTGLAGGPEYF
TRBJ2-7 TRBV15 . CATSSVLAGTPREQYF
TRBJ2-1 TRBV7-7 . CASSNGGGNEQFF
TRBJ1-5 TRBV6-1 . CASSEEGGGRGQPQHF
TRBJ1-6 TRBV25-1 . CASRGGFNSPLHF
TRBJ2-1 TRBV7-2 . CASRGVNEQFF
TRBJ1-1 TRBV5-1 . CASSSAGGDAEAFF
TRBJ1-5 TRBV19 . CASSPSRQGGNQPQHF
TRBJ1-1 TRBV29-1 . CSVEDRAGREAFF
TRBJ2-1 TRBV30 . CAWSDWGLNEQFF
TRBJ1-1 TRBV14 . CASSHDRNTEAFF
TRBJ2-1 TRBV28 . CASSRLAGDRNYNEQFF
TRBJ2-5 TRBV18 . CASSPGLGETQYF
TRBJ1-4 TRBV5-1 . CASSNQWANEKLFF
TRBJ2-5 TRBV7-2 . CASSPAGRGGRAGETQYF
TRBJ1-2 TRBV28 . CASSRWTDGYTF